This record covers a single T cell receptor beta chain. Generated by immunoSEQ multiplex PCR, the TCRdb table keeps only in-frame clones and is missing some. Of more than 15,000 clones listed, 75% to 90% are singletons. The length of the CDR3 is 16 residues. Germline CDR1 WSHSY, CDR2 SAAADI. V dropped 2 bases and J dropped 0 bases, with 11 bases sitting between them. This specimen belongs to a study of T cells in localized non-small cell lung cancer. The chain combines TRBV10-2 with TRBJ2-4, with D possibly matching TRBD2 (6 bases). The sequence came from a man aged 40 to 75 with stage I lung adenocarcinoma. This sample comprised peripheral blood, obtained before any cancer treatment. The CDR3 coding sequence is TGCGCCAGCAGTGAGCCCGGGGGAATAGCCAAAAACATTCAGTACTTC. Translation gives CASSEPGGIAKNIQYF.